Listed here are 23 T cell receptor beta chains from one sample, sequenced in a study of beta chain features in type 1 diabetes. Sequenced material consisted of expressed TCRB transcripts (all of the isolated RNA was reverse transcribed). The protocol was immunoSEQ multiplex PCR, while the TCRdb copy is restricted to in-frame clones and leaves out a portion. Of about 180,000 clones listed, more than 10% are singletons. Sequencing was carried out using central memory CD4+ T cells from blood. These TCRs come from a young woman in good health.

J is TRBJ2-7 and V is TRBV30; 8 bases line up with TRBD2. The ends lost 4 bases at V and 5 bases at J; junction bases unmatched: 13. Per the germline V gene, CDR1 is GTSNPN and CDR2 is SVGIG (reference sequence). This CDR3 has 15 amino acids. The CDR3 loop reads CAWTSSGSISHEQYF. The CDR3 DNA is TGTGCCTGGACCTCAAGCGGGAGTATATCCCACGAGCAGTACTTC.

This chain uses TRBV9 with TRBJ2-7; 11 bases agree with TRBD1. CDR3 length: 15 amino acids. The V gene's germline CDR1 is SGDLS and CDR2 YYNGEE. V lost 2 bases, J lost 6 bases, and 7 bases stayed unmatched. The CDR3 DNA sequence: TGTGCCAGCAGCGTGGGACAGGGGGAGTGGCTCGAGCAGTACTTC. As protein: CASSVGQGEWLEQYF.

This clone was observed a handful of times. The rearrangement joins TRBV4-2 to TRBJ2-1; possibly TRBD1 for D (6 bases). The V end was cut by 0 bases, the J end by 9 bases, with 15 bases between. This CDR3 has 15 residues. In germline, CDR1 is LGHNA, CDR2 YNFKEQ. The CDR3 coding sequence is TGTGCCAGCAGCCAAGATCAAGGGGGAAATCCTGAGCAGTTCTTC. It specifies CASSQDQGGNPEQFF.

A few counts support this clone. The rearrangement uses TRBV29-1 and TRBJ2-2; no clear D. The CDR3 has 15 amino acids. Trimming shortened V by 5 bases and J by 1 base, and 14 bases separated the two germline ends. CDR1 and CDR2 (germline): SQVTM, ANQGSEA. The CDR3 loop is CSVFTGALNTGELFF. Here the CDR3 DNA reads TGCAGCGTTTTCACCGGAGCTCTGAACACCGGGGAGCTGTTTTTT.

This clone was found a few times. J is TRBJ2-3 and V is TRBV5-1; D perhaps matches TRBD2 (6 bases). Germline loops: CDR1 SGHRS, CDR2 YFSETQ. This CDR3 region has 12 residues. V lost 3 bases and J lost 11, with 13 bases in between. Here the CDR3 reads CASSSSGLRQYF. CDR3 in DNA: TGCGCCAGCAGCTCCTCGGGACTCCGGCAGTATTTT.

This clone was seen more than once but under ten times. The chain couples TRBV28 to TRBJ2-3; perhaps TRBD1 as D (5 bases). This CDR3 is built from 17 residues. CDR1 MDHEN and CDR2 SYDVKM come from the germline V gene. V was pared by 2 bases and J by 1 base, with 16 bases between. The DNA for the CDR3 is TGTGCCAGCAGTTTAGACAGTCACCCTTCCCGCACAGATACGCAGTATTTT. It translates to CASSLDSHPSRTDTQYF. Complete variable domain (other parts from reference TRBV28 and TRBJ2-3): DVKVTQSSRYLVKRTGEKVFLECVQDMDHENMFWYRQDPGLGLRLIYFSYDVKMKEKGDIPEGYSVSREKKERFSLILESASTNQTSMYLCASSLDSHPSRTDTQYFGPGTRLTVL.

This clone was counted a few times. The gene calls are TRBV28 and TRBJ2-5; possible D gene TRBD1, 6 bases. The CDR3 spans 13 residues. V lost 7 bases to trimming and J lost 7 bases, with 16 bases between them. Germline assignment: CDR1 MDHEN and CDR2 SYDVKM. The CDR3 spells CASNTLTGPTQYF. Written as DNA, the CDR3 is TGTGCCAGCAACACCCTTACAGGGCCGACCCAGTACTTC.

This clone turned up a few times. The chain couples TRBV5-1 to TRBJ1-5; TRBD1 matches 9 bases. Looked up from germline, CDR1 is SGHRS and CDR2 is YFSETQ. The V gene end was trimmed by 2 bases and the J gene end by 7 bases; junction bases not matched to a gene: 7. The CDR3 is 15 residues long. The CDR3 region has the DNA TGCGCCAGCAGCTTCCTCGACAGGGGGGGCCAGCCCCAGCATTTT. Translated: CASSFLDRGGQPQHF.

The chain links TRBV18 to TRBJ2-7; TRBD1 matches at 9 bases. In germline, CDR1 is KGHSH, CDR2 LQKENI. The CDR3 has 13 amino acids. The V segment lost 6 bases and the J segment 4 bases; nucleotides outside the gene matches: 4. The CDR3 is CASSLDRGYEQYF. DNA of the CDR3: TGTGCCAGCTCCCTCGACAGGGGGTACGAGCAGTACTTC. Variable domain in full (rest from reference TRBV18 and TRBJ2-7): NAGVMQNPRHLVRRRGQEARLRCSPMKGHSHVYWYRQLPEEGLKFMVYLQKENIIDESGMPKERFSAEFPKEGPSILRIQQVVRGDSAAYFCASSLDRGYEQYFGPGTRLTVT.

This CDR3 is CASSLAPGASNQPQHF. The CDR3 nucleotides are TGTGCCAGCAGCTTGGCCCCAGGGGCCAGCAATCAGCCCCAGCATTTT. The chain carries TRBV5-5 and TRBJ1-5; D possibly corresponds to TRBD1 (6 bases). V was cut by 0 bases and J by 1 base, with 11 bases left in between. CDR3 length: 16 residues. Germline V gene lookup returns CDR1 SGHKS and CDR2 YYEKEE (reference sequence).

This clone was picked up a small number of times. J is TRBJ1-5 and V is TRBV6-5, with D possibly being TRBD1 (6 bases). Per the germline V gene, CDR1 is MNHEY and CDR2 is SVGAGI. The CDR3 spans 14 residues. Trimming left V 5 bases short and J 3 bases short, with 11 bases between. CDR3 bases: TGTGCCAGCAGTGAGACAGGATACAATCAGCCCCAGCATTTT. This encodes CASSETGYNQPQHF.

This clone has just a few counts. This CDR3 is CASTPRDRGDEQFF. CDR3 nucleotide sequence: TGTGCCAGTACCCCCCGGGACAGGGGGGATGAGCAGTTCTTC. The rearrangement joins TRBV19 to TRBJ2-1, with 11 bases fitting TRBD1. The germline V gene has CDR1 LNHDA and CDR2 SQIVND (reference sequence). CDR3 length: 14 residues. V lost 7 bases to trimming and J lost 8 bases; unmatched junction nucleotides: 7. Combining the CDR3 with reference TRBV19 and TRBJ2-1 gives the whole variable domain DGGITQSPKYLFRKEGQNVTLSCEQNLNHDAMYWYRQDPGQGLRLIYYSQIVNDFQKGDIAEGYSVSREKKESFPLTVTSAQKNPTAFYLCASTPRDRGDEQFFGPGTRLTVL.

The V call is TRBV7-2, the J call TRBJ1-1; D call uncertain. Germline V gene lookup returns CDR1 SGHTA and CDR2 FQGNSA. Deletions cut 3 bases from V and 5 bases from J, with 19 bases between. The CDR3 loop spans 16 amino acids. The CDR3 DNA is TGTGCCAGCAGCTTGTCGCGGGTGGCGGGCTGGACTGAAGCTTTCTTT. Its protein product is CASSLSRVAGWTEAFF.

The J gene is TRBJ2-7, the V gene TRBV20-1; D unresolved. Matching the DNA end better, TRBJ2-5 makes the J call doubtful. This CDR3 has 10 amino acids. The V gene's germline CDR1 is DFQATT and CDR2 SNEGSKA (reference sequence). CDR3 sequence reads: CSAWWETQYF. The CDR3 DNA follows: TGCAGTGCTTGGTGGGAGACCCAGTACTTC.

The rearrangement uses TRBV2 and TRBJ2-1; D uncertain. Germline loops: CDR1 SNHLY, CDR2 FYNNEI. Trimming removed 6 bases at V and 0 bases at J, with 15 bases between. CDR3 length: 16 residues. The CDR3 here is CASSEEGGSSYNEQFF. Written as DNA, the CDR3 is TGTGCCAGCAGCGAGGAAGGCGGAAGCTCCTACAATGAGCAGTTCTTC.

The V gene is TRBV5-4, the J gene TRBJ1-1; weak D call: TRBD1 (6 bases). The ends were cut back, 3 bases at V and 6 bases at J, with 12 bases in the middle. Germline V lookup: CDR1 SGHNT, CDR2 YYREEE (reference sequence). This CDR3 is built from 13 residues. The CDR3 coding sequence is TGTGCCAGCAGCTCGACAGGACGAGCTGAAGCTTTCTTT. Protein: CASSSTGRAEAFF.

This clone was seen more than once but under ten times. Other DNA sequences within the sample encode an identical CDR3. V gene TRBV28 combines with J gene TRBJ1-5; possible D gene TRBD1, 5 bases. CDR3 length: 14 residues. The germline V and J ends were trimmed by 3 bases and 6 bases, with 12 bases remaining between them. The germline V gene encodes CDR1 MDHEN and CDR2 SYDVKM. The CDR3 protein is CASSFTGGVQPQHF. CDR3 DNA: TGTGCCAGCAGTTTCACCGGGGGGGTTCAGCCCCAGCATTTT.

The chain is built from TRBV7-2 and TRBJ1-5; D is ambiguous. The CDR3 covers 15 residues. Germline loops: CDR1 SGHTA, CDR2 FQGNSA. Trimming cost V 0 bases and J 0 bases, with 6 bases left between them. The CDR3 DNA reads TGTGCCAGCAGCTTAGCCAGAAATAGCAATCAGCCCCAGCATTTT. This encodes CASSLARNSNQPQHF.

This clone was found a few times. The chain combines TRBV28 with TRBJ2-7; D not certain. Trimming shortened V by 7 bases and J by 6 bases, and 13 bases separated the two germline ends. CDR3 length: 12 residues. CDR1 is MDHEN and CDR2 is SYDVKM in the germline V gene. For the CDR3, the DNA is TGTGCCAGCACCAATACAGCACGCGAGCAGTACTTC. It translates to CASTNTAREQYF.

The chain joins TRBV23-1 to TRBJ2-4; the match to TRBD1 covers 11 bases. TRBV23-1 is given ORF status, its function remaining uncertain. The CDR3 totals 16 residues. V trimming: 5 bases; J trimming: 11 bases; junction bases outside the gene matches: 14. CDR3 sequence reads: CASSSGTGGGWSVQYF. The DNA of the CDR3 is TGCGCCAGCAGTTCCGGGACAGGGGGTGGTTGGAGCGTTCAGTACTTC.

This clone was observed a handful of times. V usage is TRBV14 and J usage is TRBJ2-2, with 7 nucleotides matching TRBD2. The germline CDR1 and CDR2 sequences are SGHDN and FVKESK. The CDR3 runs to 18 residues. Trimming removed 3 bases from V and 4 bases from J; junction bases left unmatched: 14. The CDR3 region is CASSHLEGGGRFTGELFF. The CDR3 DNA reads TGTGCCAGCAGCCACCTCGAGGGTGGCGGGAGATTCACCGGGGAGCTGTTTTTT. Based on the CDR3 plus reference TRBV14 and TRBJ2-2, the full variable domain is EAGVTQFPSHSVIEKGQTVTLRCDPISGHDNLYWYRRVMGKEIKFLLHFVKESKQDESGMPNNRFLAERTGGTYSTLKVQPAELEDSGVYFCASSHLEGGGRFTGELFFGEGSRLTVL.

Here the CDR3 reads CASSLGLAGQETQYF. The CDR3, as DNA: TGTGCCAGCAGCCTTGGACTAGCGGGTCAAGAGACCCAGTACTTC. V gene TRBV5-6 combines with J gene TRBJ2-5; 11 positions match TRBD2. J was trimmed by 2 bases and V by 4 bases; bases with no gene match: 4. The length of the CDR3 is 15 residues. Germline assignment: CDR1 SGHDT and CDR2 YYEEEE.

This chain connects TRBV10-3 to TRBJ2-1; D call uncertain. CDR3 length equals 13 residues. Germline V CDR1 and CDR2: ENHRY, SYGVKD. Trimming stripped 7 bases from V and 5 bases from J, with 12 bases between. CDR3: CAITNGPNNEQFF. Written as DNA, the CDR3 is TGTGCCATCACGAATGGGCCGAACAATGAGCAGTTCTTC.